The 18 T cell receptor beta chains below all came from one sample that was sequenced in a study of T cells in Graves' hyperthyroidism and ophthalmopathy. RNA transcripts served as the template for amplifying TCR beta CDR3 regions. The HTBI set primed first-round TCR CDR3 RT-PCR. TCRdb analysed the multiplex PCR reads with MiXCR anew, one entry per CDR3 protein. The table has about 480,000 distinct CDR3 sequences, approximately 23% seen once. Sample: blood. The receptors come from a woman in her 70s with Graves' ophthalmopathy.

This clonotype was counted many times. The V and J genes are TRBV2 and TRBJ2-5; D unclear. The length of the CDR3 is 13 residues. Trimming removed 4 bases from V and 1 base from J, with 7 bases in between. Per the germline V gene, CDR1 is SNHLY and CDR2 is FYNNEI. DNA for the CDR3: TGTGCCAGCAGTGCGAACAGCCAAGAGACCCAGTACTTC. Translated, it gives CASSANSQETQYF.

A remark on this clonotype: One junction end disagrees with the germline gene, perhaps due to a read error. The chain uses TRBV30 and TRBJ2-1; 7 bases map to TRBD2. Looked up from germline, CDR1 is GTSNPN and CDR2 is SVGIG (reference sequence). This CDR3 has 13 amino acids. The CDR3 DNA is TGTCCCTGGAGCGGGGTCACCTACAATGAGCAGTTCTTC. This gives the protein CPWSGVTYNEQFF.

This chain connects TRBV5-1 to TRBJ1-6; D is unresolved. V shed 1 base and J shed 7 bases, with 9 bases lying between them. The CDR3 covers 14 residues. CDR1 SGHRS and CDR2 YFSETQ come from the germline V gene. DNA for the CDR3: TGCGCCAGCAGCTTGATGATCTCCAATTCACCCCTCCACTTT. This encodes CASSLMISNSPLHF.

This clonotype was detected many times. CDR3: CASSRSGYEQYF. The CDR3 DNA reads TGTGCCAGCAGCCGCAGCGGCTACGAGCAGTACTTC. The chain employs TRBV28 and TRBJ2-7; a possible D gene is TRBD2 (5 bases). The CDR3 contains 12 residues. CDR1 is MDHEN and CDR2 is SYDVKM in the germline V gene. With 6 bases removed from V and 3 bases from J, the gap between germline ends came to 9 bases.

The chain's CDR3 is CASSVGRTNYEQYF. CDR3 in DNA: TGTGCCAGCAGCGTAGGACGGACCAACTACGAGCAGTACTTC. The chain couples TRBV9 to TRBJ2-7; D gene ambiguous. The CDR3 is 14 amino acids. Germline V lookup: CDR1 SGDLS, CDR2 YYNGEE. Deletions cut 0 bases from V and 3 bases from J, with 10 bases between.

The sample holds many counts of this clonotype. This chain joins TRBV28 and TRBJ1-4; D gene unclear. V was clipped by 6 bases and J by 3 bases, with 2 bases between them. In germline, CDR1 is MDHEN, CDR2 SYDVKM. The CDR3 spans 11 residues. The CDR3 region has the DNA TGTGCCAGCAGCCCTAATGAAAAACTGTTTTTT. As protein: CASSPNEKLFF.

The chain couples TRBV30 to TRBJ2-3, with TRBD2 matching 14 bases. In germline, CDR1 is GTSNPN, CDR2 SVGIG (reference sequence). This CDR3 comprises 19 residues. The V gene end was trimmed by 4 bases and the J gene end by 2 bases; junction bases not matched to a gene: 14. This CDR3 is CAWNTGWRTSGRYTDTQYF. As DNA, the CDR3 is TGTGCCTGGAACACCGGTTGGCGGACTAGCGGGAGGTACACAGATACGCAGTATTTT. Variable domain in full (rest from reference TRBV30 and TRBJ2-3): SQTIHQWPATLVQPVGSPLSLECTVEGTSNPNLYWYRQAAGRGLQLLFYSVGIGQISSEVPQNLSASRPQDRQFILSSKKLLLSDSGFYLCAWNTGWRTSGRYTDTQYFGPGTRLTVL.

This clonotype was picked up many times. The rearrangement joins TRBV7-2 to TRBJ2-1; 8 nucleotides agree with TRBD2. CDR1 and CDR2 (germline): SGHTA, FQGNSA. This CDR3 is built from 15 residues. The V gene end was trimmed by 4 bases and the J gene end by 5 bases; junction bases not matched to a gene: 7. CDR3 sequence: CASSWGLDYNNEQFF. In DNA, the CDR3 is TGTGCCAGCAGCTGGGGACTAGATTATAACAATGAGCAGTTCTTC.

This clonotype showed up just a few times. V gene TRBV10-2 combines with J gene TRBJ1-2, with TRBD1 identical over 7 bases. The CDR3 sequence is 12 residues long. In germline, CDR1 is WSHSY, CDR2 SAAADI. Trimming at V came to 8 bases and at J to 4 bases, leaving 4 bases not matched to a gene. The CDR3 DNA reads as TGCGCCAGCTGGGACAGCTCCTATGGCTACACCTTC. Protein product: CASWDSSYGYTF.

This clonotype was seen at least ten times. The V gene is TRBV6-1, the J gene TRBJ2-2; D perhaps matches TRBD2 (6 bases). V was cut by 5 bases and J by 4 bases, with 14 bases left in between. Germline loops: CDR1 MNHNS, CDR2 SASEGT. The CDR3 has 15 residues. The CDR3 nucleotides read TGTGCCAGCAGTCTACTAGCCTCGGGCACCGGGGAGCTGTTTTTT. It is translated as CASSLLASGTGELFF.

This clonotype was counted between two and nine times. The chain joins TRBV7-3 to TRBJ1-1, with 8 bases fitting TRBD1. The CDR3 is made up of 15 amino acids. CDR1 is SGHTA, CDR2 FQGTGA, per germline. The junction had 6 bases not matched to a gene; V was cut back by 2 bases and J by 4 bases. CDR3 residues: CASSLQGASSTEAFF. The CDR3 bases are TGTGCCAGCAGCTTACAGGGGGCAAGTAGCACTGAAGCTTTCTTT. The full variable domain, its missing parts supplied by reference TRBV7-3 and TRBJ1-1, is GAGVSQTPSNKVTEKGKYVELRCDPISGHTALYWYRQSLGQGPEFLIYFQGTGAADDSGLPNDRFFAVRPEGSVSTLKIQRTERGDSAVYLCASSLQGASSTEAFFGQGTRLTVV.

This clonotype has a handful of counts. V usage is TRBV9 and J usage is TRBJ2-7; D may be TRBD1 or TRBD2 (5 bases each). V was clipped by 0 bases and J by 2 bases, with 6 bases between them. The CDR3 consists of 13 residues. Germline V CDR1 and CDR2: SGDLS, YYNGEE. The CDR3 loop is CASSVGGPYEQYF. CDR3 bases: TGTGCCAGCAGCGTAGGGGGACCCTACGAGCAGTACTTC.

As regards this clonotype: This may stem from a read error, because a much larger clone lies one nucleotide away. The chain is built from TRBV19 and TRBJ1-1; D not resolved. V gave up 2 bases and J gave up 4 bases, with 8 bases separating them. There are 13 residues in the CDR3. Per the germline V gene, CDR1 is LNHDA and CDR2 is SQIVND (reference sequence). The DNA of the CDR3 is TGTGCCAGTAGTATACGTGAGGCCACTGAAGCTTTCTTT. Encoded protein: CASSIREATEAFF.

In this sample, this clonotype turned up many times. The CDR3 sequence: CSVVHTMNTEAFF. Here the CDR3 DNA reads TGCAGCGTTGTTCACACCATGAACACTGAAGCTTTCTTT. The V and J genes are TRBV29-1 and TRBJ1-1; no definite D call. The CDR3 is 13 amino acids. Trimming pared 4 bases from V and 0 bases from J, leaving 9 bases between. Germline V gene data show CDR1 as SQVTM and CDR2 as ANQGSEA.

The chain employs TRBV6-5 and TRBJ2-7; 7 positions agree with TRBD2. The CDR3 spans 14 residues. Germline loops: CDR1 MNHEY, CDR2 SVGAGI. The V and J ends lost 7 bases and 0 bases, in that order; junction bases with no gene match: 6. CDR3 sequence: CASTLLATSYEQYF. CDR3 DNA: TGTGCCAGCACCTTACTAGCGACCTCCTACGAGCAGTACTTC.

This rearrangement joins TRBV10-3 to TRBJ2-3; D possibly corresponds to TRBD1 (6 bases). CDR1 and CDR2 (germline): ENHRY, SYGVKD. Trimming took 7 bases from V and 1 from J, leaving 12 bases between them. This CDR3 comprises 14 residues. CDR3 DNA: TGTGCCATCACCACAGGGCAAGGCACAGATACGCAGTATTTT. Translated: CAITTGQGTDTQYF.

This clonotype has ten or more counts. The chain joins TRBV11-3 to TRBJ2-1, with 13 positions matching TRBD2. V was clipped by 5 bases and J by 4 bases; unmatched bases: 5. The CDR3 spans 16 residues. The V gene's germline CDR1 is SGHNT and CDR2 YENEEA. CDR3 sequence reads: CASSRGTSGVYNEQFF. CDR3 in DNA: TGTGCCAGCAGCCGCGGGACTAGCGGGGTATACAATGAGCAGTTCTTC. The variable domain in full, with the rest retrieved from reference TRBV11-3 and TRBJ2-1, is EAGVVQSPRYKIIEKKQPVAFWCNPISGHNTLYWYLQNLGQGPELLIRYENEEAVDDSQLPKDRFSAERLKGVDSTLKIQPAELGDSAVYLCASSRGTSGVYNEQFFGPGTRLTVL.

This clonotype has ten or more counts. The chain has TRBV29-1 and TRBJ1-1; TRBD1 might be the D (6 bases). The CDR3 covers 12 residues. Germline V gene data show CDR1 as SQVTM and CDR2 as ANQGSEA. Trimming cost V 4 bases and J 1 base, with 7 bases left between them. CDR3 DNA sequence: TGCAGCGTTGCACAGGGGAACACTGAAGCTTTCTTT. Translated, it gives CSVAQGNTEAFF.